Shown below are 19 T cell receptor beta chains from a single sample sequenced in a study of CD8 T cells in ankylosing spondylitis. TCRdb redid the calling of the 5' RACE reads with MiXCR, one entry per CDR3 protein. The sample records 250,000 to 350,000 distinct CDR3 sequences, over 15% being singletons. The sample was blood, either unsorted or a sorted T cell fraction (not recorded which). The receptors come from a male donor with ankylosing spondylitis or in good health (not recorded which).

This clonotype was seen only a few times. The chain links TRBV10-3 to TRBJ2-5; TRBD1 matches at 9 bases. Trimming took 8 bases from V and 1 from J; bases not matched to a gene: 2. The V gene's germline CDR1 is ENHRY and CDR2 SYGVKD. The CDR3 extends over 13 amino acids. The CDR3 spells CAIGTGSQETQYF. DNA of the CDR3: TGTGCCATCGGGACAGGGTCCCAAGAGACCCAGTACTTC.

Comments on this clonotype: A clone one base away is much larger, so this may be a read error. The CDR3 here is CSASTQASCGYTF. The CDR3, as DNA: TGCAGTGCTAGTACGCAAGCTTCCTGTGGCTACACCTTC. The chain links TRBV20-1 to TRBJ1-2; D gene uncertain. Germline assignment: CDR1 DFQATT and CDR2 SNEGSKA (reference sequence). CDR3 length: 13 residues. V lost 3 bases, J lost 7 bases, and 15 bases lay in between.

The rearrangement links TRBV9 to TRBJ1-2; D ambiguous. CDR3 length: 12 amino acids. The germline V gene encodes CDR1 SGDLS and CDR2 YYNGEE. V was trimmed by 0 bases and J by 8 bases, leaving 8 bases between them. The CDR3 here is CASSVDGNGYTF. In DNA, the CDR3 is TGTGCCAGCAGCGTAGACGGGAACGGCTACACCTTC.

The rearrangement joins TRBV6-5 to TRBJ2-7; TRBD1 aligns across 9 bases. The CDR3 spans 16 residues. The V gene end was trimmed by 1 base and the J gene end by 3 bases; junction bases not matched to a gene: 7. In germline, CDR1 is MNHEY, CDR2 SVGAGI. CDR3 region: CASSYLQGAEGYEQYV. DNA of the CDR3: TGTGCCAGCAGTTACTTACAGGGGGCGGAGGGCTACGAGCAGTACGTC.

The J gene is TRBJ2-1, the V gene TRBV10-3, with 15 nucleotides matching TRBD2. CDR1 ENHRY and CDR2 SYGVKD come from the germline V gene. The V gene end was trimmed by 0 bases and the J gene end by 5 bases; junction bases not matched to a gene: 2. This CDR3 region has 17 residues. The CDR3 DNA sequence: TGTGCCATCAGTGAGTCACGGACTAGCGGGAGGGACAATGAGCAGTTCTTC. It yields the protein CAISESRTSGRDNEQFF.

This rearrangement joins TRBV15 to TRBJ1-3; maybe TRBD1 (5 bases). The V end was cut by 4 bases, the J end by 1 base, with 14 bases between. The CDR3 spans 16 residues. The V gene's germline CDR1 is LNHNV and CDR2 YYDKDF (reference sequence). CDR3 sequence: CATSIQLGASGNTIYF. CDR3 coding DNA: TGTGCCACCAGCATCCAGTTAGGGGCTTCTGGAAACACCATATATTTT.

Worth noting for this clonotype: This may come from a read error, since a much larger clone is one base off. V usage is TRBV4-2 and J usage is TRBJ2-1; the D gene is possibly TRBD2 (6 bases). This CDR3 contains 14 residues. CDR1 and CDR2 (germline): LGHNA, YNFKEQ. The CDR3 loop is CASSQGLVLNEQLF. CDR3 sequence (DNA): TGTGCCAGCAGCCAAGGACTAGTTCTAAATGAGCAGCTCTTC.

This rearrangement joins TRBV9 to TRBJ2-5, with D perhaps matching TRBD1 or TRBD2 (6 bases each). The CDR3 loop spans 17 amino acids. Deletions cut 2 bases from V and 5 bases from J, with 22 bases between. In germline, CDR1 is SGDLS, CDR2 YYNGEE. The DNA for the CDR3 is TGTGCCAGCAGCGTGGGTTCTAGCAGGGGAGGAGGGGAGACCCAGTACTTC. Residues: CASSVGSSRGGGETQYF.

CDR3 region: CASSPTPGQQETQYF. The CDR3, as DNA: TGTGCCAGCAGCCCCACGCCGGGGCAGCAAGAGACCCAGTACTTC. This chain uses TRBV3-1 with TRBJ2-5, with D perhaps matching TRBD1 or TRBD2 (5 bases each). The CDR3 consists of 15 residues. Trimming removed 4 bases from V and 2 bases from J, with 14 bases in between. Germline CDR1 is LGHDT and CDR2 is YNNKEL (reference sequence).

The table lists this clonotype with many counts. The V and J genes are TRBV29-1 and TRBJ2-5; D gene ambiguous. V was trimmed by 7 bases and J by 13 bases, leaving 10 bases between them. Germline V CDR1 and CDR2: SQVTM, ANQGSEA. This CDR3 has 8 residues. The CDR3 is CSADAGYF. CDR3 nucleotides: TGCAGCGCAGACGCTGGGTACTTC.

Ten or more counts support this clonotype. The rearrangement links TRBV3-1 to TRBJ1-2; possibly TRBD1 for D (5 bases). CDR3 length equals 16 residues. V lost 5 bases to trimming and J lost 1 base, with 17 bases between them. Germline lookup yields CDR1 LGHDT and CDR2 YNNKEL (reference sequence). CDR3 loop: CASSVSDAGDNYGYTF. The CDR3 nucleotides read TGTGCCAGCAGCGTAAGCGATGCGGGGGATAACTATGGCTACACCTTC.

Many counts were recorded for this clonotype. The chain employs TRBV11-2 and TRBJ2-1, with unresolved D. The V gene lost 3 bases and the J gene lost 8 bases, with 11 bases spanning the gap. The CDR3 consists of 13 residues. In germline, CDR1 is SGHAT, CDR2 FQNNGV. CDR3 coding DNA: TGTGCCAGCAGCTTTCGAGACCCCGATGAGCAGTTCTTC. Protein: CASSFRDPDEQFF.

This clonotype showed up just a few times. CDR3: CASSLRVGDSGANVLTF. In nucleotides, the CDR3 is TGCGCCAGCAGCTTGCGGGTGGGAGACTCTGGGGCCAACGTCCTGACTTTC. This sequence joins TRBV5-1 and TRBJ2-6, with D perhaps matching TRBD2 (5 bases). The CDR3 covers 17 residues. Trimming removed 1 base from V and 0 bases from J, with 11 bases in between. Germline CDR1 and CDR2: SGHRS and YFSETQ.

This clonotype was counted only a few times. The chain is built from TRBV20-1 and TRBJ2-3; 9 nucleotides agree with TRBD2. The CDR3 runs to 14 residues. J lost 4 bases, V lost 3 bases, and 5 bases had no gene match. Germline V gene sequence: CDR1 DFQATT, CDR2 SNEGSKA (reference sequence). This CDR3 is CSARISGSSDTQYF. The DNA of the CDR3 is TGCAGTGCTAGGATTAGCGGGAGCTCAGATACGCAGTATTTT.

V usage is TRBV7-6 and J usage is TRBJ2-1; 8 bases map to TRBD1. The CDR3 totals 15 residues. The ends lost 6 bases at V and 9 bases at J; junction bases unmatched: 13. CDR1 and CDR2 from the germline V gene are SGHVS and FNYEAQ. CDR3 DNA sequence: TGTGCCAGCAGACCTCAGGGGGCGGGTTGGGCTGAGCAGTTCTTC. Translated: CASRPQGAGWAEQFF. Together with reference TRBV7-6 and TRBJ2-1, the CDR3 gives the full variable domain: GAGVSQSPRYKVTKRGQDVALRCDPISGHVSLYWYRQALGQGPEFLTYFNYEAQQDKSGLPNDRFSAERPEGSISTLTIQRTEQRDSAMYRCASRPQGAGWAEQFFGPGTRLTVL.

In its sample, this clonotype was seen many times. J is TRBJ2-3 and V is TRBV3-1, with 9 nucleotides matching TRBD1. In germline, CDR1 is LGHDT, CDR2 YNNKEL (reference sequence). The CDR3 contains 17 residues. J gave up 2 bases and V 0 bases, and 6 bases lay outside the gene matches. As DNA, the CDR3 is TGTGCCAGCAGCCAAGAACCCGGGACAGGGAACACAGATACGCAGTATTTT. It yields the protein CASSQEPGTGNTDTQYF.

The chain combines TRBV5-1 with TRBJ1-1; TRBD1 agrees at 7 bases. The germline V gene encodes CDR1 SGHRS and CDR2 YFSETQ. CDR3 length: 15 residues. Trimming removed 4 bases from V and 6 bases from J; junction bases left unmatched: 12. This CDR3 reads CASSPTGTVGAEAFF. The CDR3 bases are TGCGCCAGCAGCCCGACAGGGACCGTCGGGGCTGAAGCTTTCTTT.

CDR3 nucleotides: TGTGCCAGCAGCTTATATGGCGGGTCTGATACGCAGTATTTT. Translated: CASSLYGGSDTQYF. J is TRBJ2-3 and V is TRBV13; TRBD2 is a possible D gene (5 bases). There are 14 residues in the CDR3. Germline V gives CDR1 PRHDT, CDR2 FYEKMQ (reference sequence). The germline V and J ends were trimmed by 2 bases and 6 bases, with 12 bases remaining between them.

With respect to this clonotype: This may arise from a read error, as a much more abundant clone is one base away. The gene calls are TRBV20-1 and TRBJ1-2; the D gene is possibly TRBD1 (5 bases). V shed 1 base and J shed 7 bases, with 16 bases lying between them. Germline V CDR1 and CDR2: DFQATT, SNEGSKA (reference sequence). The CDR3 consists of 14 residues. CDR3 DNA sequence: TGCAGTGCTAGAGGGGAACAGGTGCGGAGTGGCTACACCTTC. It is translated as CSARGEQVRSGYTF.